This T cell receptor (beta chain) was sequenced in a study of cytomegalovirus exposure and HLA in healthy donors. Study results and limitations: There were a few CMV-associated chains whose specificity for CMV antigens was confirmed in vitro. There were some V segments, including TRBV6-2 and TRBV6-3, excluded as indistinguishable. Among TCR sequences, most were rare, though some public TCRs appeared in many donors.

Trimming pared 0 bases from V and 2 bases from J, leaving 10 bases between. The CDR3 loop spans 15 amino acids. Germline V gene lookup returns CDR1 SGHNT and CDR2 YYREEE (reference sequence). PCR primers comprised 60 Vbeta and 13 Jbeta primers. Assay used: immunoSEQ multiplex PCR; TCRdb lists only in-frame clones, some missing. Among about 230,000 clones listed, around 80% were seen once. Regarding this clone: The antigen is unknown.

The V and J genes are TRBV5-4 and TRBJ2-3; D is uncertain. The sample was PBMCs. The receptor comes from a boy aged 5-17 years in good health and CMV-seronegative. The DNA for the CDR3 is TGTGCCAGCAGCTTGGCCCCAGGTGACACAGATACGCAGTATTTT. This codes for CASSLAPGDTDTQYF.